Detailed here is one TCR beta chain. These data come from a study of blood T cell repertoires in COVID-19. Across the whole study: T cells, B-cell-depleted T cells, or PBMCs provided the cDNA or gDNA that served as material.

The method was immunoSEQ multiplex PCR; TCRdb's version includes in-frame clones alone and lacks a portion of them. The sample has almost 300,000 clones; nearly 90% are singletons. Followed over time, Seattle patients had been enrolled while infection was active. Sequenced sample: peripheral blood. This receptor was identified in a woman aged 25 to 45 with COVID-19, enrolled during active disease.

CDR3 nucleotide sequence: TGCGCCAGCAGCCAAGTCGCAGGGGCGGGCACCGGGGAGCTGTTTTTT. Its protein is CASSQVAGAGTGELFF. This sequence joins TRBV4-1 and TRBJ2-2; TRBD1 is a possible D gene (6 bases). Germline assignment: CDR1 MGHRA and CDR2 YSYEKL. The CDR3 spans 16 residues. The V gene lost 1 base and the J gene lost 4 bases, with 13 bases spanning the gap.